The entry below describes one TCR beta chain. Its antigen has not been determined. No base qualities exist here, and no much larger clone lies one base off it. Collaborating institutions collected whole blood in K2EDTA tubes following their own protocols. For TCRbeta analysis, collaborators shipped samples as frozen whole blood, isolated PBMCs, or DNA extracted from either of those sample types. CDR1 and CDR2, per the germline V gene (reference sequence), are WNHNN and SYGVQD. Measured from the cysteine to the phenylalanine, the CDR3 is 13 residues long. Kept here is only the CDR3 DNA, which spans 39 bases and is read in frame from base 1. V is pared back by 10 bases and J by 6 bases, with 13 bases lying between the germline termini. This sample was taken from a study of blood T cell repertoires in COVID-19 (dated by TCRdb to about 2020). Background on the whole study: Samples covering the acute and convalescent phases of COVID-19 were provided by collaborators in the United States, Italy and Spain. The material from the prospective study consisted of cDNA or gDNA derived from T cells, B-cell-depleted T cells, or PBMCs. The dataset comprised deeply sampled blood TCRbeta repertoires from subjects exposed to, actively infected with, or recovered from COVID-19. The repertoires were released in a freely available public database intended as a resource for research on the immune response to SARS-CoV-2. Samples came from the ongoing ImmuneRACE study (first 160 participants) plus 1,254 subjects from 6 global collaborators. The sample metadata nearly always contained a de-identified subject ID, COVID-19 status, age in years and sex. Where available, HLA class I and class II types were obtained from metadata supplied by the sample provider rather than from assay-based typing.

The research as a whole found: The amount of clinical and demographic metadata varied by source and participant and was provided uncurated.

TCRbeta CDR3 regions were amplified from genomic DNA by means of the immunoSEQ Assay, a bias-controlled multiplex PCR. On the study's bioinformatics: Within the assay, amplification of reference gene primers was used to estimate how many nucleated cells each sample contained. To quantify the absolute abundance of each unique TCRbeta CDR3 rearrangement, sequence reads were collapsed and filtered. For each sample, productive Simpson clonality was calculated as the square root of Simpson's diversity index over productive rearrangements. The immuneACCESS repertoire file appears here via TCRdb, limited to in-frame rearrangements. These files lack a portion of the clones; in checked studies, under half of the deficit traces to unresolved V genes, and the cause of the others is not known. V, J and clone size are those of that table, while D and trimming were read from the DNA. Present in this sample are 75,000 to 100,000 clones, almost 85% of which were seen just once. The leading ten clones occupy less than 25% of the sample.

Sequenced material: peripheral blood. This receptor was taken from a human donor in a cohort sampled during active COVID-19. This sequence uses TRBV10-1 and TRBJ1-6; TRBD1 is perhaps the D gene, given 6 matching bases. In nucleotide form, the sequence is TGCGCCACAGCCGGGACAAGTAATTCACCCCTCCACTTT. This is translated as CATAGTSNSPLHF.